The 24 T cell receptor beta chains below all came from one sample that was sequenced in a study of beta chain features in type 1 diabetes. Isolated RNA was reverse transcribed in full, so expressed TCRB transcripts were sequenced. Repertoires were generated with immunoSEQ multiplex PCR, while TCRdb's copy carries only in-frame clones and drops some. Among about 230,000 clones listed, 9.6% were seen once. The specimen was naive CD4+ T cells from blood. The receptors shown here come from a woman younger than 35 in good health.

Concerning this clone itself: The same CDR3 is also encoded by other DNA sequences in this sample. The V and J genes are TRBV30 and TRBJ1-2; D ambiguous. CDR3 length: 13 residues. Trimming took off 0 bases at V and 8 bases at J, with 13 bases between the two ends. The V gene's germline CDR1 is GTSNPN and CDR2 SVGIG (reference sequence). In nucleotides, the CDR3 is TGTGCCTGGAGTGTTCTTACGGGTGGGGGCTACACCTTC. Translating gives CAWSVLTGGGYTF.

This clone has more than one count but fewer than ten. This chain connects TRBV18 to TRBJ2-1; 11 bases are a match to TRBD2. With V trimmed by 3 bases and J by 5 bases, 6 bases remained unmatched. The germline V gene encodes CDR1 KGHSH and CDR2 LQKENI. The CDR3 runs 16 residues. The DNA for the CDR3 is TGTGCCAGCTCACCTAAAACTAGCGGGAGTAACAATGAGCAGTTCTTC. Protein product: CASSPKTSGSNNEQFF.

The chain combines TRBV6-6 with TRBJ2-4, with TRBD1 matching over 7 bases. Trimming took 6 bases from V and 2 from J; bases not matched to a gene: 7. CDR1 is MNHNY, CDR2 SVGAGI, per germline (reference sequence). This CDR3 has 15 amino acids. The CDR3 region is CASRPQQGSKNIQYF. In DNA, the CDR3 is TGTGCCAGCAGACCCCAACAGGGGTCCAAAAACATTCAGTACTTC.

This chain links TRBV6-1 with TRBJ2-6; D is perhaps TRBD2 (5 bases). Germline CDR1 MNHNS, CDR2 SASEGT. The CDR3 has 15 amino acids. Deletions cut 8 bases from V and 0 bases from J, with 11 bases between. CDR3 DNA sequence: TGTGCCAGCGAACCTACTAGCTCTGGGGCCAACGTCCTGACTTTC. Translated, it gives CASEPTSSGANVLTF.

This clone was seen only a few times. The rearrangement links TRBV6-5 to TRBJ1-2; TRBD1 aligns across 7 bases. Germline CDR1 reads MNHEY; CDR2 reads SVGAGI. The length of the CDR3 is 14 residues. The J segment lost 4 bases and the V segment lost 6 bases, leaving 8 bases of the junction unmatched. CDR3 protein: CASSRNGQAYGYTF. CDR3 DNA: TGTGCCAGCAGCCGAAACGGACAGGCCTATGGCTACACCTTC.

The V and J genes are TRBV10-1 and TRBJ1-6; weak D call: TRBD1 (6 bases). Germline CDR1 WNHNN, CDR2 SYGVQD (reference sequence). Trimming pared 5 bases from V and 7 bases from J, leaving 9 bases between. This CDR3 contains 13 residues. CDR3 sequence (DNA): TGCGCCAGCAGTTTAACAGGGAATTCACCCCTCCACTTT. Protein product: CASSLTGNSPLHF.

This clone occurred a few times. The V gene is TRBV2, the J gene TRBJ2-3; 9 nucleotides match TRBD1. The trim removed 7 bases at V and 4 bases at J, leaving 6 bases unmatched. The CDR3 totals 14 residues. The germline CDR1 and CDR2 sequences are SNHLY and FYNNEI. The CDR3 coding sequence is TGTGCCAGCACGGGACAGGGCTCCCCAGATACGCAGTATTTT. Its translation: CASTGQGSPDTQYF. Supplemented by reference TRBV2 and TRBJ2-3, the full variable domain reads EPEVTQTPSHQVTQMGQEVILRCVPISNHLYFYWYRQILGQKVEFLVSFYNNEISEKSEIFDDQFSVERPDGSNFTLKIRSTKLEDSAMYFCASTGQGSPDTQYFGPGTRLTVL.

The CDR3 sequence is CASTVGGSGDIQYF. The CDR3 nucleotides are TGTGCCAGCACCGTTGGGGGGAGTGGGGACATTCAGTACTTC. The chain uses TRBV2 and TRBJ2-4; possibly TRBD2 for D (6 bases). The CDR3 contains 14 residues. Germline loops: CDR1 SNHLY, CDR2 FYNNEI. V was shortened by 7 bases and J by 8 bases, with 18 bases between the two germline ends.

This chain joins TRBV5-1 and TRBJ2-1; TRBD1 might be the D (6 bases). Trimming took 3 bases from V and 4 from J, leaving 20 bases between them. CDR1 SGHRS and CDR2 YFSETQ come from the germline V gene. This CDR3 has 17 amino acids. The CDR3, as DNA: TGCGCCAGCAGCTCGCTCTTACAGGGCGGCCCTTACAATGAGCAGTTCTTC. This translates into CASSSLLQGGPYNEQFF.

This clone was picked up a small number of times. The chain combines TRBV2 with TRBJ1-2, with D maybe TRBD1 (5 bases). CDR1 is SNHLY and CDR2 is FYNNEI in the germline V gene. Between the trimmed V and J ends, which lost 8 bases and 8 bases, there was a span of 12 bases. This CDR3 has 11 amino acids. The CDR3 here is CASRRQRGYTF. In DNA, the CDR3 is TGTGCCAGCCGGCGACAGAGGGGCTACACCTTC.

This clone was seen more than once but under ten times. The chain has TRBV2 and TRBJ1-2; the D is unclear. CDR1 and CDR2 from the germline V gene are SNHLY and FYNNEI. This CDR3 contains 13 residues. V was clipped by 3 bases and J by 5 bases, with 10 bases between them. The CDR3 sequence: CASSDKQDYGYTF. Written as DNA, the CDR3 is TGTGCCAGCAGTGATAAGCAGGATTATGGCTACACCTTC.

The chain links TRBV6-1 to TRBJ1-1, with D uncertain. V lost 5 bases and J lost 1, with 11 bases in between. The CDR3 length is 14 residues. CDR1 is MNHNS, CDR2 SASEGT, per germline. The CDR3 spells CASSFSQANTEAFF. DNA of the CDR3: TGTGCCAGCAGTTTCTCGCAGGCGAACACTGAAGCTTTCTTT.

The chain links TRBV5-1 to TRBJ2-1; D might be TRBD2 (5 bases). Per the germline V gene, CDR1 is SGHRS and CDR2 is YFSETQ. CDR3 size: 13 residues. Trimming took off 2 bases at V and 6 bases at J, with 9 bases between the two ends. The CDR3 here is CASSLVSVNEQFF. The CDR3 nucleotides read TGCGCCAGCAGCTTAGTTAGCGTCAATGAGCAGTTCTTC.

CDR3 sequence reads: CASSFIAGSDTQYF. The DNA for the CDR3 is TGCGCCAGCAGCTTTATAGCGGGTTCAGATACGCAGTATTTT. This chain connects TRBV5-1 to TRBJ2-3, with 7 bases matching TRBD2. This CDR3 has 14 residues. Germline V gives CDR1 SGHRS, CDR2 YFSETQ. V was clipped by 2 bases and J by 4 bases; unmatched bases: 4.

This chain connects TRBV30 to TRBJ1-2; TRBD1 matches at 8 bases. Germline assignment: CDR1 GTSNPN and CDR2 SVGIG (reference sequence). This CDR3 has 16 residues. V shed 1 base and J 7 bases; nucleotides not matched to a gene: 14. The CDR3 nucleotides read TGTGCCTGGAGTGCACGAAGCAGGGGGCTCTACGGTGGCTACACCTTC. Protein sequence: CAWSARSRGLYGGYTF.

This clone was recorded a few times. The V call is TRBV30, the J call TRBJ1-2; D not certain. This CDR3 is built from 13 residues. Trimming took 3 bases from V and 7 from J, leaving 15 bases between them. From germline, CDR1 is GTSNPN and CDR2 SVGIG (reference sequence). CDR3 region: CAWSVIGVSGYTF. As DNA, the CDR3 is TGTGCCTGGAGCGTCATCGGGGTCTCTGGCTACACCTTC.

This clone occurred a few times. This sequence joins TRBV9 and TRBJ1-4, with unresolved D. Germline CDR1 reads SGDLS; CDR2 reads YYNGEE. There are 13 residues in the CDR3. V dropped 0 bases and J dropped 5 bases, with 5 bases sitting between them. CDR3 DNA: TGTGCCAGCAGCGTAGCCCAGAATGAAAAACTGTTTTTT. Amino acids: CASSVAQNEKLFF.

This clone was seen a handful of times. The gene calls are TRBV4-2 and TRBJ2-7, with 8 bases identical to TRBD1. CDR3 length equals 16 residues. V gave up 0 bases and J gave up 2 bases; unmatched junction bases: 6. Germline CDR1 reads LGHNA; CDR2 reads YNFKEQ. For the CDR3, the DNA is TGTGCCAGCAGCCAAGACTCGGACAGGGCCACCTACGAGCAGTACTTC. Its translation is CASSQDSDRATYEQYF.

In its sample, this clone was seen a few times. The chain's CDR3 is CASSQLSSNQPQHF. CDR3 nucleotides: TGCGCCAGCAGCCAATTATCTAGCAATCAGCCCCAGCATTTT. The chain carries TRBV4-1 and TRBJ1-5; D is uncertain. This CDR3 contains 14 residues. Germline assignment: CDR1 MGHRA and CDR2 YSYEKL. With 2 bases removed from V and 0 bases from J, the gap between germline ends came to 5 bases.

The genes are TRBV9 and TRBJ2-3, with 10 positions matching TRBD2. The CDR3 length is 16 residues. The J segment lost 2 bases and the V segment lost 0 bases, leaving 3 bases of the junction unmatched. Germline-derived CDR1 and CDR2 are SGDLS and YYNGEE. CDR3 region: CASSVGTSGVTDTQYF. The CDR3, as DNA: TGTGCCAGCAGCGTAGGGACTAGCGGCGTCACAGATACGCAGTATTTT. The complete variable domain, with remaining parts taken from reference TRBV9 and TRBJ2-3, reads DSGVTQTPKHLITATGQRVTLRCSPRSGDLSVYWYQQSLDQGLQFLIQYYNGEERAKGNILERFSAQQFPDLHSELNLSSLELGDSALYFCASSVGTSGVTDTQYFGPGTRLTVL.

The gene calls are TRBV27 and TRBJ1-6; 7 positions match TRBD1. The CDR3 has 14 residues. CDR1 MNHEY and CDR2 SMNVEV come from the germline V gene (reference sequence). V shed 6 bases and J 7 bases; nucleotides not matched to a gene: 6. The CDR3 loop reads CASRWDSGNSPLHF. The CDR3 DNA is TGTGCCAGCAGATGGGACAGCGGGAATTCACCCCTCCACTTT.

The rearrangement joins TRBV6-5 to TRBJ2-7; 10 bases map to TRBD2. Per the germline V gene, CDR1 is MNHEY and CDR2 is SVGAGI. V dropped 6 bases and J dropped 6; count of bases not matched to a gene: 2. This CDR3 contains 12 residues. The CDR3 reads CASRGLALEQYF. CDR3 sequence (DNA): TGTGCCAGCAGGGGACTAGCGCTCGAGCAGTACTTC.

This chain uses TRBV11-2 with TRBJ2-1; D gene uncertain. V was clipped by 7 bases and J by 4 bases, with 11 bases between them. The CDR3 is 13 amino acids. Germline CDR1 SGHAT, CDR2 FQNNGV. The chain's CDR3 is CASTNFSYNEQFF. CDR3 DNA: TGTGCCAGCACTAACTTCTCATACAATGAGCAGTTCTTC.

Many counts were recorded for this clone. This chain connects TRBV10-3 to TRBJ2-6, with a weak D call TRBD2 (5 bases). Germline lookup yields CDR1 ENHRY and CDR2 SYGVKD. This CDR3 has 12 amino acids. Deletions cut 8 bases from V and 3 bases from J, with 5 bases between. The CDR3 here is CAIGGGANVLTF. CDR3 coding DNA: TGTGCCATCGGAGGTGGGGCCAACGTCCTGACTTTC.